These 18 T cell receptor beta chains were all obtained from the same sample, sequenced in a study of blood T cell repertoires in COVID-19. This table comes from immunoSEQ multiplex PCR, and its TCRdb copy is limited to in-frame clones, with some not included. The sample includes over 250,000 clones, around 87% of them seen just once. The sample consisted of PBMCs or T cells enriched from blood (not recorded which). The receptors originated from a young woman who had recovered from COVID-19.

A single count supports this clone. CDR3 DNA: TGTGCCAGCTCACCAGGGAGCCCTTTCTCTGGGGCCAACGTCCTGACTTTC. Translated, it gives CASSPGSPFSGANVLTF. The gene calls are TRBV18 and TRBJ2-6; TRBD2 is a possible D gene (5 bases). The CDR3 extends over 17 amino acids. V dropped 2 bases and J dropped 0 bases, with 11 bases sitting between them. The V gene's germline CDR1 is KGHSH and CDR2 LQKENI.

The rearrangement joins TRBV7-6 to TRBJ2-6; maybe TRBD1 (6 bases). Looked up from germline, CDR1 is SGHVS and CDR2 is FNYEAQ. CDR3 length: 15 residues. Trimming cost V 5 bases and J 2 bases, with 10 bases left between them. CDR3 sequence reads: CASSLNRAGANVLTF. CDR3 coding DNA: TGTGCCAGCAGCCTAAACAGGGCTGGGGCCAACGTCCTGACTTTC.

The chain has TRBV7-9 and TRBJ1-1; a weak D match, TRBD1 (5 bases). Trimming left V 2 bases short and J 3 bases short, with 13 bases between. Germline V gene sequence: CDR1 SEHNR, CDR2 FQNEAQ (reference sequence). The CDR3 length is 15 residues. The CDR3 DNA reads as TGTGCCAGCAGCTTAACAGGTAGTGCTGACACTGAAGCTTTCTTT. Protein product: CASSLTGSADTEAFF.

The V call is TRBV19, the J call TRBJ1-6; D uncertain. Per the germline V gene, CDR1 is LNHDA and CDR2 is SQIVND (reference sequence). This CDR3 spans 15 amino acids. V gave up 4 bases and J gave up 9 bases, with 16 bases separating them. The CDR3 loop reads CASSTSPGTSSPLHF. CDR3 DNA: TGTGCCAGTAGTACATCGCCAGGAACAAGTTCACCCCTCCACTTT.

The chain uses TRBV10-3 and TRBJ1-3; D perhaps matches TRBD1 (6 bases). Trimming shortened V by 0 bases and J by 0 bases, and 18 bases separated the two germline ends. Germline CDR1 is ENHRY and CDR2 is SYGVKD. The CDR3 extends over 19 amino acids. The CDR3 DNA reads TGTGCCATCAGTGAGTCCACAGGGAATTCCGGGGTCTCTGGAAACACCATATATTTT. Translating it yields CAISESTGNSGVSGNTIYF.

In its sample, this clone was seen once. V and J are TRBV21-1 and TRBJ1-4; the table's TRBD1 call for D was not verified on the DNA. TRBV21-1 is a listed pseudogene. The CDR3 length is 15 residues. The CDR3 DNA sequence: TGTGCCAGCAGCAGTTACAGGGGGCACGATGAAAAACTGTTTTTT. This encodes CASSSYRGHDEKLFF.

The V and J genes are TRBV10-3 and TRBJ2-7; D perhaps matches TRBD1 (5 bases). Trimming removed 3 bases at V and 1 base at J, with 19 bases between. The length of the CDR3 is 17 residues. The germline CDR1 and CDR2 sequences are ENHRY and SYGVKD. The CDR3, as DNA: TGTGCCATCAGTGACGTAAATGGCAGGGTTGGATCCTACGAGCAGTACTTC. It codes for CAISDVNGRVGSYEQYF.

V and J are TRBV5-6 and TRBJ1-5; 9 nucleotides align to TRBD1. Germline V gives CDR1 SGHDT, CDR2 YYEEEE. The CDR3 is 18 amino acids. V was pared by 0 bases and J by 4 bases, with 11 bases of the junction left unmatched. The CDR3 here is CASSLGGTGKRSNQPQHF. The CDR3 DNA reads as TGTGCCAGCAGCTTGGGAGGGACAGGGAAACGGTCAAATCAGCCCCAGCATTTT.

The genes are TRBV7-9 and TRBJ2-3; TRBD1 matches at 11 bases. With V trimmed by 7 bases and J by 4 bases, 10 bases remained unmatched. Germline CDR1 reads SEHNR; CDR2 reads FQNEAQ (reference sequence). This CDR3 region has 16 residues. CDR3: CASNPLGQGASDTQYF. The CDR3 coding sequence is TGTGCCAGCAACCCATTAGGACAGGGGGCGTCAGATACGCAGTATTTT.

This clone was counted ten times or more. CDR3 in DNA: TGCGCCAGCAGCTTTGACAGGACCCAATCTTGGAAGTACTTC. Encoded protein: CASSFDRTQSWKYF. The V and J genes are TRBV4-3 and TRBJ2-7; possible D gene TRBD1, 6 bases. The length of the CDR3 is 14 residues. V dropped 5 bases and J dropped 11 bases, with 22 bases sitting between them. Looked up from germline, CDR1 is LGHNA and CDR2 is YSLEER.

Only a few counts were recorded for this clone. The rearrangement joins TRBV14 to TRBJ2-2; 7 nucleotides align to TRBD1. The CDR3 sequence is 16 residues long. In germline, CDR1 is SGHDN, CDR2 FVKESK. V was clipped by 2 bases and J by 3 bases; unmatched bases: 6. The CDR3 bases are TGTGCCAGCAGCCAACGGAACAGGGGATACACCGGGGAGCTGTTTTTT. The encoded protein is CASSQRNRGYTGELFF.

This clone is a singleton in its sample. The rearrangement links TRBV23-1 to TRBJ1-2; perhaps TRBD1 as D (6 bases). TRBV23-1 is sorted into the ORF group, with uncertain function. V was shortened by 3 bases and J by 4 bases, with 18 bases between the two germline ends. The CDR3 has 16 residues. CDR3: CASSHAGGGRFYGYTF. CDR3 coding DNA: TGCGCCAGCAGTCATGCGGGAGGGGGGCGCTTCTATGGCTACACCTTC.

This clone was picked up one time. The gene calls are TRBV4-3 and TRBJ2-5; 12 nucleotides line up with TRBD2. The germline gives CDR1 LGHNA, CDR2 YSLEER. V was clipped by 1 base and J by 5 bases; unmatched bases: 2. The CDR3 contains 15 residues. The chain's CDR3 is CASSQGLAGEETQYF. CDR3 sequence (DNA): TGCGCCAGCAGCCAAGGACTAGCGGGGGAGGAGACCCAGTACTTC.

J is TRBJ2-7 and V is TRBV10-2, with TRBD1 matching over 9 bases. This CDR3 comprises 14 residues. Germline trimming cut 7 bases from V and 2 bases from J; bases unmatched to any gene: 6. Germline V gene lookup returns CDR1 WSHSY and CDR2 SAAADI. CDR3 sequence (DNA): TGCGCCAGCACCAGGGACAGGGACCCCTACGAGCAGTACTTC. Its protein is CASTRDRDPYEQYF.

V and J are TRBV5-8 and TRBJ1-1, with D maybe TRBD1 (5 bases). V was trimmed by 1 base and J by 1 base, leaving 14 bases between them. Germline V gene lookup returns CDR1 SGHTS and CDR2 YDEGEE. The CDR3 extends over 16 amino acids. CDR3 bases: TGTGCCAGCAGCTTGATTCGCTGGGGCGAGAACACTGAAGCTTTCTTT. This sequence encodes CASSLIRWGENTEAFF.

This chain links TRBV4-2 with TRBJ2-3; 12 positions match TRBD2. The CDR3 runs to 16 residues. Germline lookup yields CDR1 LGHNA and CDR2 YNFKEQ. V dropped 5 bases and J dropped 0; count of bases not matched to a gene: 3. The DNA for the CDR3 is TGTGCCAGCAGCTACGGACTAGCGGGGAGCACAGATACGCAGTATTTT. This sequence encodes CASSYGLAGSTDTQYF.

CDR3 DNA: TGTGCCAGCAGCTTGGCCTACAGGAACTATGGCTACACCTTC. Translating it yields CASSLAYRNYGYTF. This chain uses TRBV11-2 with TRBJ1-2, with D perhaps TRBD1 (5 bases). This CDR3 region has 14 residues. Germline assignment: CDR1 SGHAT and CDR2 FQNNGV. Trimming pared 3 bases from V and 2 bases from J, leaving 10 bases between. Full variable domain (rest looked up from reference TRBV11-2 and TRBJ1-2): EAGVAQSPRYKIIEKRQSVAFWCNPISGHATLYWYQQILGQGPKLLIQFQNNGVVDDSQLPKDRFSAERLKGVDSTLKIQPAKLEDSAVYLCASSLAYRNYGYTFGSGTRLTVV.

V and J are TRBV29-1 and TRBJ2-2; D call uncertain. Germline CDR1 is SQVTM and CDR2 is ANQGSEA. V lost 2 bases to trimming and J lost 1 base, with 5 bases between them. The CDR3 totals 13 residues. The CDR3 DNA reads as TGCAGCGTTGAACCCGGGAACACCGGGGAGCTGTTTTTT. Its protein product is CSVEPGNTGELFF.